The clone carrying this T cell receptor (beta chain) was seen repeatedly, ten times or more. These data are taken from a study of early T cells in non-severe SARS-CoV-2 infection. This CDR3 has 18 residues. Trimming stripped 1 base from V and 0 bases from J, with 13 bases between. The germline V gene encodes CDR1 LGHDT and CDR2 YNNKEL (reference sequence). Each CDR3 protein is one row after TCRdb ran MiXCR on the 5' RACE reads. The table records 55,000 to 70,000 distinct CDR3 sequences, approximately 4.6% of them present only once. This TCR was recovered from an adult who was a healthcare worker with PCR-confirmed SARS-CoV-2 infection or an uninfected control (not recorded which). The donor label of this sample is uncertain. The specimen comprised whole blood, sampled at baseline. This chain joins TRBV3-1 and TRBJ1-6; D remains ambiguous. CDR3 nucleotides: TGTGCCAGCAGCCAAGGCGGTTCGGCGAGCTCCTATAATTCACCCCTCCACTTT. Protein: CASSQGGSASSYNSPLHF.